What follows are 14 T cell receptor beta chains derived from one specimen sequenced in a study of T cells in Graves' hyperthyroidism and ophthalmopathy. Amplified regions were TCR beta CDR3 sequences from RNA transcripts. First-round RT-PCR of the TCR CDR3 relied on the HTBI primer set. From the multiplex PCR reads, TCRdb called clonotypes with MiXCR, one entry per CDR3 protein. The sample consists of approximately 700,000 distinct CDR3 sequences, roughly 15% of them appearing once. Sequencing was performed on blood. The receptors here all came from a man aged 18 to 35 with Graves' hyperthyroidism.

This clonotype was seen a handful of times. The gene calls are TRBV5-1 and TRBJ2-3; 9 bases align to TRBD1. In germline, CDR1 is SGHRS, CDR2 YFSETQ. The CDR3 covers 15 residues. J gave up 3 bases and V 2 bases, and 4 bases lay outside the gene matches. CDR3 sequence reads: CASSFFGTGTDTQYF. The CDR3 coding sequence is TGCGCCAGCAGCTTCTTCGGGACAGGGACAGATACGCAGTATTTT.

DNA for the CDR3: TGTGCCAGCAGTGAAGGGGAGCGGGAGATCTACGAGCAGTACTTC. Amino acid sequence: CASSEGEREIYEQYF. This chain links TRBV6-1 with TRBJ2-7; TRBD2 matches 8 bases. The CDR3 is 15 amino acids. With V trimmed by 1 base and J by 3 bases, 5 bases remained unmatched. CDR1 is MNHNS, CDR2 SASEGT, per germline.

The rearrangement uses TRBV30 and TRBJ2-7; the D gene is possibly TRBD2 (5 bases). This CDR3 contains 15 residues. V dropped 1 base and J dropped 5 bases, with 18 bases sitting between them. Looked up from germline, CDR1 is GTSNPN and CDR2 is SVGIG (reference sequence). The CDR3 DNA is TGTGCCTGGAGTGGATTCAGAAGGCGGGCCGACGAGCAGTACTTC. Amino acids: CAWSGFRRRADEQYF.

CDR3 protein: CASSWPEEIRTDTQYF. CDR3 coding DNA: TGTGCCAGCAGCTGGCCGGAAGAGATACGCACAGATACGCAGTATTTT. The genes are TRBV7-9 and TRBJ2-3; D not resolved. CDR3 length equals 16 residues. With 4 bases removed from V and 1 base from J, the gap between germline ends came to 15 bases. Germline CDR1 is SEHNR and CDR2 is FQNEAQ (reference sequence).

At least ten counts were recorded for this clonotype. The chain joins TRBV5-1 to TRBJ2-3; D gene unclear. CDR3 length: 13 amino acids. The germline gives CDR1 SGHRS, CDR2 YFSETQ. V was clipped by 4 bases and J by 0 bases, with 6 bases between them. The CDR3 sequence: CASSGTSTDTQYF. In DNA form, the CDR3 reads TGCGCCAGCAGCGGTACTAGCACAGATACGCAGTATTTT.

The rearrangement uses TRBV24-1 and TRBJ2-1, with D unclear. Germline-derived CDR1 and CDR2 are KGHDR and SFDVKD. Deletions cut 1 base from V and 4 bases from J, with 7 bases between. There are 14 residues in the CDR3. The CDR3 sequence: CATSDFDTYNEQFF. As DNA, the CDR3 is TGTGCCACCAGTGATTTTGACACTTACAATGAGCAGTTCTTC.

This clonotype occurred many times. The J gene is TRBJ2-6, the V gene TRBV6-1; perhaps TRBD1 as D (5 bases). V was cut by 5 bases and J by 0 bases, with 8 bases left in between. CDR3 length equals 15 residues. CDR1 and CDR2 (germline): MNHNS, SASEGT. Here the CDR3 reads CASSTGFSGANVLTF. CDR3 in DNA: TGTGCCAGCAGTACAGGTTTCTCTGGGGCCAACGTCCTGACTTTC.

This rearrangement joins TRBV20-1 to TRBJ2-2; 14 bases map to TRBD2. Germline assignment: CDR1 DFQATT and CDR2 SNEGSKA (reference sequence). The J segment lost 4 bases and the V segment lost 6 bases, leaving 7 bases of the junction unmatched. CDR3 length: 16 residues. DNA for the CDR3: TGCAGTGCACGGGGACTAGCGGGAGCGGGCACCGGGGAGCTGTTTTTT. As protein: CSARGLAGAGTGELFF.

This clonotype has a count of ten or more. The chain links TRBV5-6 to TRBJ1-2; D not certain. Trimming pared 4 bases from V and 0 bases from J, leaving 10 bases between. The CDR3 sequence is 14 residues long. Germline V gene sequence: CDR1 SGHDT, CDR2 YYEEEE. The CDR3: CASSAFIANYGYTF. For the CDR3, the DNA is TGTGCCAGCAGCGCCTTCATAGCTAACTATGGCTACACCTTC. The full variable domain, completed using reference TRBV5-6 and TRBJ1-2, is DAGVTQSPTHLIKTRGQQVTLRCSPKSGHDTVSWYQQALGQGPQFIFQYYEEEERQRGNFPDRFSGHQFPNYSSELNVNALLLGDSALYLCASSAFIANYGYTFGSGTRLTVV.

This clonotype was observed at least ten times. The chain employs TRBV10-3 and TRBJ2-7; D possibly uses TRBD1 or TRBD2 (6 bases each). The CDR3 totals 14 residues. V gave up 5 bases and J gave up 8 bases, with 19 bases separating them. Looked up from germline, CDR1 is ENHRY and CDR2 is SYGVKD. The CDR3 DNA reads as TGTGCCATCAGTAACCCGGTGGAGGGGGAACAGCAGTACTTC. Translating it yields CAISNPVEGEQQYF.

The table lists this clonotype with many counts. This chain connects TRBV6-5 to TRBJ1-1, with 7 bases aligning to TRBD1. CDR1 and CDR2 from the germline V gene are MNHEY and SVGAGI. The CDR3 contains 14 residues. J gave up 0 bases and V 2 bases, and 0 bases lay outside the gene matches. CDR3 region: CASSYRGLNTEAFF. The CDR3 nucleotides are TGTGCCAGCAGTTACAGGGGGCTGAACACTGAAGCTTTCTTT.

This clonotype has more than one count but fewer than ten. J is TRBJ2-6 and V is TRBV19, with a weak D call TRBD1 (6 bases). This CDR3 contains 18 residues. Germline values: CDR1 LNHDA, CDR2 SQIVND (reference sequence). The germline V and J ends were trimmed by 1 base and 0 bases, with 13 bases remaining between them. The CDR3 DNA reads TGTGCCAGTAGTATAGGTCAGGGGCCTATCTCTGGGGCCAACGTCCTGACTTTC. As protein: CASSIGQGPISGANVLTF.

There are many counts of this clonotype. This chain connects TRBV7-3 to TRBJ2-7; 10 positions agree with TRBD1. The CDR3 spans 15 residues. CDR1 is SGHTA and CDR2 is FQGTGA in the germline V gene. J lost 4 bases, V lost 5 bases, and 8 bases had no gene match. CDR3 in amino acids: CASSPFPGQGYEQYF. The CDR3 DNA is TGTGCCAGCAGCCCTTTTCCGGGACAGGGGTACGAGCAGTACTTC.

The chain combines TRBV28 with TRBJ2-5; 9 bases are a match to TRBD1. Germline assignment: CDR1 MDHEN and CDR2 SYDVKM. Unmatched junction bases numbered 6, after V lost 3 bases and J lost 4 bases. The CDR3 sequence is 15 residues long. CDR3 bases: TGTGCCAGCAGTTTGGACGGACAGGGGATAGAGACCCAGTACTTC. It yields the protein CASSLDGQGIETQYF.